The present entry profiles one T cell receptor (beta chain) with its context. The sample originates from a study of blood T cell repertoires in COVID-19. Overall study: Samples of COVID-19 (acute and convalescent) were obtained from the United States, Italy and Spain.

This CDR3 spans 14 amino acids. Germline trimming cut 1 base from V and 8 bases from J; bases unmatched to any gene: 6. Germline V gene sequence: CDR1 SGHNT, CDR2 YYREEE (reference sequence). In the authors' methods: Estimates of nucleated cell counts were drawn from the amplification of reference gene primers. Clones were read by immunoSEQ multiplex PCR, and TCRdb kept only the in-frame ones, dropping some. V and J calls and clone size are given by that table; D and trimming were obtained from the DNA. The sample carries around 76,000 clones, 80% to 90% recorded once. Sequenced input: peripheral blood. This clonotype was obtained from a man aged 55 to 70 with acute or convalescent COVID-19. The chain has TRBV5-4 and TRBJ2-1; 7 nucleotides align to TRBD2. The DNA for the CDR3 is TGTGCCAGCAGCTTGTTCTGGGGGGGGGATGAGCAGTTCTTC. Protein: CASSLFWGGDEQFF.